This TCR beta chain originates from a study of CD8 T cells in Susac syndrome (dated by TCRdb to about 2019). Regarding the research as a whole: The study used repertoire sequencing to test whether antigen drove CD8+ T cell activation and differentiation in Susac syndrome.

Peripheral blood CD8+ and CD4+ T cells from healthy donors, Susac syndrome patients and multiple sclerosis patients were profiled using high-throughput TCR beta sequencing. The multiple sclerosis controls were treatment-naive patients whose relapsing-remitting disease, either stable or active, fulfilled the revised McDonald criteria. CD8+ TEMRA cells were enriched by FACS, while bulk CD8+ and CD4+ T cells were purified by magnetic negative isolation. Blood was collected in EDTA tubes and processed within 24 hours, with PBMCs isolated through density gradient centrifugation. PBMCs intended for TCR sequencing were cryopreserved in liquid nitrogen and were subsequently thawed in a 37 degrees C water bath. The sorted or isolated CD4+, CD8+ and CD8+ TEMRA cells had a purity of 90% or higher. Broad study findings and their caveats: The study acknowledged that relatively few individuals were included in the TCR sequencing and HLA analysis.

V loses 6 bases, J loses 6 bases, and the germline ends lie 18 bases apart. Based on the germline V gene, the CDR1 and CDR2 sequences are SNHLY and FYNNEI. The CDR3 spans 15 residues, from the cysteine through the phenylalanine. The CDR3 DNA has 45 bases and is translated from base 1. RNA was extracted using the RNeasy kit, and about 0.45 to 1 ug of the RNA was reverse transcribed with random hexamers. The immunoSEQ multiplex PCR assay, which covers 54 Vbeta and 13 Jbeta segments, was used to amplify TCR beta CDR3 regions. PCR amplification bias was corrected by using a synthetic template baseline for primer optimization and computational correction. The authors processed their data as follows. Only productive sequences were kept, with reads annotated to V, D and J genes according to IMGT and analyzed in immunoSEQ Analyzer. To calculate clonality, Shannon entropy was normalized by log2 of the number of productive unique sequences and then subtracted from one. For each patient and control, public and private clones were evaluated among the 100 most prevalent clones. Clones were defined as Susac-specific when absent from the healthy and MS cohorts, from over 950 published viral clones and from other ImmuneACCESS disease sequences. The raw public reads went through TCRdb reprocessing: fastp at Q25, MiXCR clone calling, in-frame beta chains kept. Entries that share a CDR3 protein sequence are merged under the most common genes and DNA. These V and J calls originate from TCRdb's pipeline instead of the authors' own analysis. This sample comprises 300,000 or so distinct CDR3 sequences, about 90% of them detected only once. The biggest ten clones account for about 0.07% of the sample.

Comment on this clonotype: Its antigen is still unknown. There are no base qualities to consult, and no much larger clone falls within one base.

The source is a human donor with multiple sclerosis. Material for sequencing was CD4+ T cells from PBMCs. In this chain, TRBV2 is recombined with TRBJ1-5; TRBD1 is possibly the D segment (6 matching bases). The encoded CDR3 is CASSHDSGGRQPQHF. At the DNA level, the sequence is TGTGCCAGCAGCCACGACAGTGGGGGGCGTCAGCCCCAGCATTTT.